These T cell receptor beta chains were read from a single sample in a study of T-cell reconstitution after alpha-beta-depleted transplantation in children. Using its own MiXCR run on the PCR reads, TCRdb lists one record per CDR3 protein. This sample has 190,000 or so distinct CDR3 sequences, with around 6.8% found just once. The sample here was PBMCs from the stem cell graft donor, taken from the stem cell graft. These receptor sequences come from a human donor who donated a stem cell graft to a child with Wiskott-Aldrich syndrome. The CDR3 runs from the conserved cysteine through the conserved F or W.

V gene: TRBV6-5
CDR3 protein: CASRRIKGDTEAFF

V gene: TRBV4-3
CDR3 protein: CASSQEPGLETTDTQYF

V gene: TRBV3-1
CDR3 protein: CACSQVSGGARETQYF

V gene: TRBV12-3/TRBV12-4
CDR3 protein: CASSFQGPKETQYF

V gene: TRBV12-3/TRBV12-4
CDR3 protein: CASRKGGGETQYF

V gene: TRBV7-2
CDR3 protein: CASSLQGIGVTDTQYF

V gene: TRBV30
CDR3 protein: CAWSVRTGTNEKLFF

V gene: TRBV5-6
CDR3 protein: CASSLIGGVAYEQYF

V gene: TRBV7-2
CDR3 protein: CASSLAQQGEQFF

V gene: TRBV14
CDR3 protein: CASSQGGTVLVGQFF

V gene: TRBV7-9
CDR3 protein: CAGIRGGPYNEQFF

V gene: TRBV5-1
CDR3 protein: CASSLWLRGADGYTF

V gene: TRBV20-1
CDR3 protein: CSAREGLREQFF

V gene: TRBV6-1
CDR3 protein: CASSEVGVGFNQPQHF

V gene: TRBV20-1
CDR3 protein: CSARDGGEHSNQPQHF

V gene: TRBV6-2/TRBV6-3
CDR3 protein: CASSLRATGELFF

V gene: TRBV4-2
CDR3 protein: CASSQESGFLGSYEQYF

V gene: TRBV7-6
CDR3 protein: CASSLVMDSLEQFF

V gene: TRBV5-4
CDR3 protein: CASSLAGGARTGELFF

V gene: TRBV7-9
CDR3 protein: CASSLFIGGSSYEQYF

V gene: TRBV12-3/TRBV12-4
CDR3 protein: CASSSDRVRSYEQYF

V gene: TRBV5-1
CDR3 protein: CASEESGELNTGELFF

V gene: TRBV29-1
CDR3 protein: CSVEDREQETQYF

V gene: TRBV7-2
CDR3 protein: CASSNNQGTTHEQFF

V gene: TRBV6-1
CDR3 protein: CASSAQSGDTQYF

V gene: TRBV7-2
CDR3 protein: CASSLERDTEAFF

V gene: TRBV12-3/TRBV12-4
CDR3 protein: CASSLDEQGEQYF

V gene: TRBV20-1
CDR3 protein: CSASLRDSTYEQYF

V gene: TRBV7-8
CDR3 protein: CASSYHYEQYF

V gene: TRBV6-5
CDR3 protein: CASSYRGQGYSPLHF

V gene: TRBV12-3/TRBV12-4
CDR3 protein: CASSGTATGELFF

V gene: TRBV11-2
CDR3 protein: CASRNLNTEAFF

V gene: TRBV5-5
CDR3 protein: CASSLDGTTNEKLFF

V gene: TRBV7-2
CDR3 protein: CASSLERSEETQYF

V gene: TRBV12-3/TRBV12-4
CDR3 protein: CASTLDQWKSYEQYF